Listed below are T cell receptor beta chains from one sample, sequenced in a study of T cells in Graves' hyperthyroidism and ophthalmopathy. TCRdb ran MiXCR on the multiplex PCR reads and lists one entry per CDR3 protein. The repertoire includes hundreds of thousands of distinct CDR3 sequences, around 14% of them detected once, and 25% to 35% sits in the top ten. Sequencing was done on a sample of blood. All receptors come from a young woman with Graves' hyperthyroidism that later progressed to Graves' ophthalmopathy. Each CDR3 is given with its conserved first and last residue. A D gene is named only where the DNA matches it firmly. Where a row states a size, it is once, few, many or the class of an expanded clone; other rows omit it.

14	TRBV5-6	TRBD1	NA	TRBJ2-3	TGTGCCAGCAGCTTGGAAGGGGGCGCAGATACGCAGTATTTT	CASSLEGGADTQYF
15	TRBV28	NA	NA	TRBJ2-1	TGTGCCAGCAGTTTCCCAGGAATAGGGTACAATGAGCAGTTCTTC	CASSFPGIGYNEQFF
16	TRBV2	NA	many	TRBJ1-6	TGTGCCAGCAGTGAATCGGCCAGGGTCGATAATTCACCCCTCCACTTT	CASSESARVDNSPLHF
15	TRBV30	NA	few	TRBJ2-3	TGTGCCTGGAGGAAATTCGCGACTAGCACAGATACGCAGTATTTT	CAWRKFATSTDTQYF
19	TRBV27	TRBD2	NA	TRBJ2-2	TGTGCCAGCAGTGATCCCACCGGGACTAGCGGGGGGTTGGCCGGGGAGCTGTTTTTT	CASSDPTGTSGGLAGELFF
13	TRBV5-1	NA	many	TRBJ1-5	TGCGCCAGCAGGCAGTCGGGGGATCAGCCCCAGCATTTT	CASRQSGDQPQHF
16	TRBV5-1	NA	many	TRBJ1-1	TGCGCCAGCAGCTTGGAAGGGTCCAACATGAACACTGAAGCTTTCTTT	CASSLEGSNMNTEAFF
11	TRBV6-1	NA	NA	TRBJ2-1	TGTGCCAGCGACCTAGGATATGAGCAGTTCTTC	CASDLGYEQFF
16	TRBV5-1	NA	few	TRBJ2-1	TGCGCCAGCAGCTTTCTAGCAGAAGGTTGGTACAATGAGCAGTTCTTC	CASSFLAEGWYNEQFF
12	TRBV30	TRBD1	many	TRBJ1-2	TGTGCCTGGGGGACAGGGGGCTGGGGCTACACCTTC	CAWGTGGWGYTF
14	TRBV24-1	TRBD2	many	TRBJ2-7	TGTGCCACCAGTGATACGGGACTAGCCTACGAGCAGTACTTC	CATSDTGLAYEQYF
15	TRBV6-6	TRBD2	NA	TRBJ2-7	TGTGCCAGCAGTTACGGGAGTAGCGGGGGGTGGGAGCAGTACTTC	CASSYGSSGGWEQYF
15	TRBV29-1	TRBD1	NA	TRBJ1-4	TGCAGCGTTGAAGGCGGGACAGGGGGAAACGAAAAACTGTTTTTT	CSVEGGTGGNEKLFF
13	TRBV7-3	NA	many	TRBJ2-4	TGTGCCAGCAGCTTAGGCTACGAGGACATTCAGTACTTC	CASSLGYEDIQYF
14	TRBV20-1	TRBD1	many	TRBJ1-1	TGCAGTGCTAGGGCAGGGGGGCAGGGCACTGAAGCTTTCTTT	CSARAGGQGTEAFF
15	TRBV6-5	TRBD2	many	TRBJ2-7	TGTGCCAGCAGTTACTCCCTAGCGGGATCCGACGAGCAGTACTTC	CASSYSLAGSDEQYF
13	TRBV6-1	NA	NA	TRBJ2-2	TGTGCCAGCGGGTTGGGGCCCACGGCGGAGCTGTTTTTT	CASGLGPTAELFF
13	TRBV15	NA	many	TRBJ2-7	TGTGCCACCAGCAGAGATTTCGGCTACGAGCAGTACTTC	CATSRDFGYEQYF
19	TRBV20-1	TRBD2	few	TRBJ2-1	TGCAGTGCTAGAAACACGGGGCAGGGTTCAGCGGGAGGGATCCTTGAGCTGTTCTTC	CSARNTGQGSAGGILELFF
14	TRBV5-5	NA	few	TRBJ2-7	TGTGCCAGCAGCTTGGCTCAGGGGTTCTACGAGCAGTACTTC	CASSLAQGFYEQYF
16	TRBV2	NA	many	TRBJ1-1	TGTGCCAGCGTGAAAACTAGGTTGGGGTCTAACACTGAAGCTTTCTTT	CASVKTRLGSNTEAFF
17	TRBV20-1	TRBD2	NA	TRBJ2-1	TGCAGTGCTAGAAGACGTGCCCAGCGGGAGCTAGAGGATGCGCAGTTCTTC	CSARRRAQRELEDAQFF
16	TRBV2	NA	many	TRBJ2-5	TGTGCCAGCAGTACGGCTTTAAGTTTTTATCAAGAGACCCAGTACTTC	CASSTALSFYQETQYF
13	TRBV27	NA	few	TRBJ2-2	TGTGCCAGCAGTTTATCGCCTAGCCGGGAGCTGTTTTTT	CASSLSPSRELFF
13	TRBV28	NA	NA	TRBJ2-7	TGTGCCAGCAGCCTTGTAACAGGGTCCGAGCAGTACTTC	CASSLVTGSEQYF
17	TRBV30	NA	few	TRBJ2-2	TGTGCCTGGAGTCTCCCTGACGACCTTTTTGCCCTCCGGGAGCTGTTTTTT	CAWSLPDDLFALRELFF
16	TRBV5-1	NA	many	TRBJ2-1	TGCGCCAGCAGCTTCGAGAGGGAAGGTTGGTACAATGAGCAGTTCTTC	CASSFEREGWYNEQFF
14	TRBV19	NA	NA	TRBJ2-1	TGTGCCAGTAGTCAGGGGTCTACTCCACATGAGCAGTTCTTC	CASSQGSTPHEQFF
15	TRBV7-9	NA	many	TRBJ2-5	TGTGCCAGCAGCTTAAGGCAGGGGCCACAAGAGACCCAGTACTTC	CASSLRQGPQETQYF
16	TRBV9	NA	few	TRBJ1-2	TGTGCCAGCACCCCTGGTACCTCCCAGGGTAAATATGGCTACACCTTC	CASTPGTSQGKYGYTF
14	TRBV5-1	NA	NA	TRBJ2-7	TGCGCCAGCAGCTTGGAGGGTGACACCCTCGAGCAGTACTTC	CASSLEGDTLEQYF
17	TRBV6-2/TRBV6-3	TRBD2	NA	TRBJ2-5	TGTGCCAGCAGCAGGACTAGCGGGAGGGCATCAAAAGAGACCCAGTACTTC	CASSRTSGRASKETQYF
13	TRBV6-1	NA	NA	TRBJ2-7	TGTGCCAGCAGTGAAGGTTATTCCTACGAGCAGTGCTTC	CASSEGYSYEQCF
14	TRBV13	NA	many	TRBJ2-7	TGTGCCAGCAGCTTAGGCCGGACCGGGGGCGAGCAGTACTTC	CASSLGRTGGEQYF
14	TRBV7-2	NA	few	TRBJ2-2	TGTGCCAGCAGCTGGGGGACACCGCCCGGGGAGCTGTTTTTT	CASSWGTPPGELFF
14	TRBV3-1	NA	many	TRBJ2-5	TGTGCCAGCAGCCAGGGGGTGGTAAAGGAGACCCAGTACTTC	CASSQGVVKETQYF
18	TRBV20-1	TRBD2	many	TRBJ2-2	TGCAGTGCACCCGTTAGGTCTAGCGGGAGCGCGAACACCGGGGAGCTGTTTTTT	CSAPVRSSGSANTGELFF
14	TRBV20-1	TRBD2	many	TRBJ2-2	TGCAGTGCCCCGACTAGCGGGAGGGCCGGGGAGCTGTTTTTT	CSAPTSGRAGELFF
17	TRBV5-1	NA	many	TRBJ2-1	TGCGCCAGCAGTGGTCGAGTGGTTGAATACTCCTACAATGAGCAGTTCTTC	CASSGRVVEYSYNEQFF
17	TRBV9	TRBD1	NA	TRBJ2-7	TGTGCCAGCAGCGAGCCGGGACAGGGGATTTCCTCCTACGAGCAGTACTTC	CASSEPGQGISSYEQYF
14	TRBV5-1	TRBD1	few	TRBJ1-2	TGCGCCAGCAGCCCAACAGGGGGACACTATGGCTACACCTTC	CASSPTGGHYGYTF
15	TRBV7-9	NA	many	TRBJ2-3	TGTGCCAGCAGCTTAGGAGTAGCGGCCACAGATACGCAGTATTTT	CASSLGVAATDTQYF
13	TRBV19	TRBD2	few	TRBJ2-1	TGTGCCAGTACCATATATGCGGGAGATGAGCAGTTCTTC	CASTIYAGDEQFF
16	TRBV19	TRBD1	NA	TRBJ1-1	TGTGCCAGTAGTATGATAACAGGGGGAGTGAACACTGAAGCTTTCTTT	CASSMITGGVNTEAFF
15	TRBV5-1	NA	few	TRBJ2-5	TGCGCCAGCAGCTCGGGCTTAGGTAGTCAAGAGACCCAGTACTTC	CASSSGLGSQETQYF
16	TRBV10-3	NA	many	TRBJ2-3	TGTGCCATCAGAGAGGGCGGGACAGCTATCACAGATACGCAGTATTTT	CAIREGGTAITDTQYF
14	TRBV13	NA	few	TRBJ2-3	TGTGCCAGCAGCTCAACTGTAAGCGCAGATACGCAGTATTTT	CASSSTVSADTQYF
15	TRBV12-3/TRBV12-4	TRBD2	many	TRBJ2-1	TGTGCCAGCAGGATTACTAGCGGGAGAGGCAATGAGCAGTTCTTC	CASRITSGRGNEQFF